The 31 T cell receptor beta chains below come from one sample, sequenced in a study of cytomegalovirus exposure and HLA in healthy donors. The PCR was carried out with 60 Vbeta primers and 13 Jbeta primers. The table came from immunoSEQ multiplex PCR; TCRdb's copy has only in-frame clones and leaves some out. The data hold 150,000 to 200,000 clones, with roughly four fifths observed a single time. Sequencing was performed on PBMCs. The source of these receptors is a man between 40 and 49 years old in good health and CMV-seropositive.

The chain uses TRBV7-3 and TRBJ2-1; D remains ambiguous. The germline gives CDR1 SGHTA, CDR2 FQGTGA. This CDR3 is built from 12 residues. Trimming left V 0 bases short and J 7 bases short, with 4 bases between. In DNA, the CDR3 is TGTGCCAGCAGCTTAACGAGAAATGAGCAGTTCTTC. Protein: CASSLTRNEQFF.

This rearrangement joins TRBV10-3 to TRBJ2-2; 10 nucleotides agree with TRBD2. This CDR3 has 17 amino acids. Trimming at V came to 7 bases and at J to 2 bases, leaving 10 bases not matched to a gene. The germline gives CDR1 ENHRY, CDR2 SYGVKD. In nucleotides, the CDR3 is TGTGCCATCACTGCTTCTAGCGGGGGCCTAAACACCGGGGAGCTGTTTTTT. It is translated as CAITASSGGLNTGELFF.

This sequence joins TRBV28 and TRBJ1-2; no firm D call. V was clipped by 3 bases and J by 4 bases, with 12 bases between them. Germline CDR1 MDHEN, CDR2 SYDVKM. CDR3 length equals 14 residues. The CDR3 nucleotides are TGTGCCAGCAGTTTGCAGCGACGGATCTATGGCTACACCTTC. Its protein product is CASSLQRRIYGYTF.

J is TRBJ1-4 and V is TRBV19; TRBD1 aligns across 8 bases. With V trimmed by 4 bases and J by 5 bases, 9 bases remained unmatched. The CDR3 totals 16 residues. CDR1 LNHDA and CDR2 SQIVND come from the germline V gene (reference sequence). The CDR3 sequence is CASSTPGQVSNEKLFF. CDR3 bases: TGTGCCAGTAGTACACCGGGACAGGTTTCAAATGAAAAACTGTTTTTT.

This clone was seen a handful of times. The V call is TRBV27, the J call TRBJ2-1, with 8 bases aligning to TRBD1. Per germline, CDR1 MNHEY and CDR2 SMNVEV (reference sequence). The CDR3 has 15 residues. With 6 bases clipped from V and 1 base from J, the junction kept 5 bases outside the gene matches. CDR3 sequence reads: CASRRTGSSYNEQFF. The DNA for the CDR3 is TGTGCCAGCAGACGGACAGGGTCGTCCTACAATGAGCAGTTCTTC.

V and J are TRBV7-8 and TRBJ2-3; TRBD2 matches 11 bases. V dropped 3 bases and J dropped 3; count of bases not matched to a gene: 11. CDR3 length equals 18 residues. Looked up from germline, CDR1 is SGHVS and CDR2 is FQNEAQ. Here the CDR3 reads CASSLSLGTSGYTDTQYF. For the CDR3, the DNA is TGTGCCAGCAGCTTGTCCCTCGGGACTAGCGGTTATACAGATACGCAGTATTTT.

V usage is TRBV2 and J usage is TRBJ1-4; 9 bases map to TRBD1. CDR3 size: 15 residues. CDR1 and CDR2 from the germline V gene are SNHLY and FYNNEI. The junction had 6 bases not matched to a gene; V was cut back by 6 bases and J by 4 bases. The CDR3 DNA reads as TGTGCCAGCAGACTCACAGGGGGCGTTAATGAAAAACTGTTTTTT. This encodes CASRLTGGVNEKLFF.

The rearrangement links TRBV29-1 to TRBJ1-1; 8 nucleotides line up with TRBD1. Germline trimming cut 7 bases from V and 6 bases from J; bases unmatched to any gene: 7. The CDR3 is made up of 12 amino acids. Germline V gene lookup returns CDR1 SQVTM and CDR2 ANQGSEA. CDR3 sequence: CSAQQGAAEAFF. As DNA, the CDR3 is TGCAGCGCCCAGCAGGGGGCAGCTGAAGCTTTCTTT. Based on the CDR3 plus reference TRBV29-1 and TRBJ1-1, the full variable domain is SAVISQKPSRDICQRGTSLTIQCQVDSQVTMMFWYRQQPGQSLTLIATANQGSEATYESGFVIDKFPISRPNLTFSTLTVSNMSPEDSSIYLCSAQQGAAEAFFGQGTRLTVV.

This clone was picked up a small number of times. The CDR3 nucleotides are TGCAGCGTTGTGGTTGGCAGGGGTGAAGCTTTCTTT. It encodes CSVVVGRGEAFF. J is TRBJ1-1 and V is TRBV29-1; D possibly corresponds to TRBD1 (6 bases). The germline gives CDR1 SQVTM, CDR2 ANQGSEA. The CDR3 contains 12 residues. Between the trimmed V and J ends, which lost 4 bases and 7 bases, there was a span of 13 bases.

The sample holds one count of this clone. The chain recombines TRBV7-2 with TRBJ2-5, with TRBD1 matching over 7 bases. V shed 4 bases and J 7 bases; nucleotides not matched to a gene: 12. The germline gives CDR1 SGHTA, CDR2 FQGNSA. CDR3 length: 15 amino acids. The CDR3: CASSYRQGMSGTQYF. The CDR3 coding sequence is TGTGCCAGCAGCTACCGACAGGGTATGTCGGGGACCCAGTACTTC.

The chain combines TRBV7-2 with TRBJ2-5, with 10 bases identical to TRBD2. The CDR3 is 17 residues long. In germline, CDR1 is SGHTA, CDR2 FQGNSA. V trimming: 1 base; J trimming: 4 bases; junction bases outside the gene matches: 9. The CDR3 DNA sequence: TGTGCCAGCAGCTTAGTCGGCCGGGCTAGCGGGGGAGAGACCCAGTACTTC. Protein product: CASSLVGRASGGETQYF.

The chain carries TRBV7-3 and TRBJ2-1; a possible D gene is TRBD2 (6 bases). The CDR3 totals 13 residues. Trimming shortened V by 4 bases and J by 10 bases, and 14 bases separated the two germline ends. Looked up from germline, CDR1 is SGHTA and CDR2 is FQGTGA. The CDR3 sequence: CASSSRAAGEQFF. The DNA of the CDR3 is TGTGCCAGCAGCTCCCGCGCCGCGGGAGAGCAGTTCTTC.

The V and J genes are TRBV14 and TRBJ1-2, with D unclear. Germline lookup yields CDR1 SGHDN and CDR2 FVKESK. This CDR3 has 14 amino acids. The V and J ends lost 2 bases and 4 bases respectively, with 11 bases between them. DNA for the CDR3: TGTGCCAGCAGCCAATTTGGAGGGAGCTATGGCTACACCTTC. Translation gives CASSQFGGSYGYTF.

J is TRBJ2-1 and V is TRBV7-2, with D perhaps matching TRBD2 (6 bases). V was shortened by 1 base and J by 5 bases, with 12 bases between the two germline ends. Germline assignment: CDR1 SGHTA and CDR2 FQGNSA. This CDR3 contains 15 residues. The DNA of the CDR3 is TGTGCCAGCAGCTTAGACGGGAGTGTGCACAATGAGCAGTTCTTC. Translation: CASSLDGSVHNEQFF.

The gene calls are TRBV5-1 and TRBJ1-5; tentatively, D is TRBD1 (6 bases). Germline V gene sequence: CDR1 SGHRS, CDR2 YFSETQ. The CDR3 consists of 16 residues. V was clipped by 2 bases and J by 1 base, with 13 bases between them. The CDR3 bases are TGCGCCAGCAGCTTTGCCAGGGGCAGAAGCAATCAGCCCCAGCATTTT. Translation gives CASSFARGRSNQPQHF.

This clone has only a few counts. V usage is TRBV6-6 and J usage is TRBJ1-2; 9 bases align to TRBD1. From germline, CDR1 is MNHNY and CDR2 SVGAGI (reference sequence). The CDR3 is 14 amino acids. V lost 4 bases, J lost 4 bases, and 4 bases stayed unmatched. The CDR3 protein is CASSSTGGGYGYTF. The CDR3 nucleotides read TGTGCCAGCAGTTCAACAGGGGGCGGCTATGGCTACACCTTC.

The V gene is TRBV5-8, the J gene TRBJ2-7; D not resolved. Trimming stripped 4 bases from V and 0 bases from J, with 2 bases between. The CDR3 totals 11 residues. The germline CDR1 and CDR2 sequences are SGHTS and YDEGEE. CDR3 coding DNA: TGTGCCAGCAGCCGCTCCTACGAGCAGTACTTC. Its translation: CASSRSYEQYF.

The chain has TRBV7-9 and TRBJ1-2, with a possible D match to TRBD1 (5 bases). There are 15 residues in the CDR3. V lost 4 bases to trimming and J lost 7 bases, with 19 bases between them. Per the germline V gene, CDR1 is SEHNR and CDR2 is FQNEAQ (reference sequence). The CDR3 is CASSSRQNPAFGYTF. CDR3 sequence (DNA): TGTGCCAGCAGCTCACGACAGAACCCAGCCTTTGGCTACACCTTC.

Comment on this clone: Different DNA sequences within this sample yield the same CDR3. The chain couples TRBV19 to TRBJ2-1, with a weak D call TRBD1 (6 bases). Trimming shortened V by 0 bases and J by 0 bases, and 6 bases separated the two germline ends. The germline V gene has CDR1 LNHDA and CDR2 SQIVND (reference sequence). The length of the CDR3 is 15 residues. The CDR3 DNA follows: TGTGCCAGTAGTATAGACAGGGGCTCCTACAATGAGCAGTTCTTC. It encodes CASSIDRGSYNEQFF.

The CDR3 sequence is CASSLASSTDTQYF. The CDR3 nucleotides are TGTGCCAGCAGCTTAGCTTCTAGCACAGATACGCAGTATTTT. This chain uses TRBV7-2 with TRBJ2-3; D ambiguous. The CDR3 is 14 amino acids. Trimming left V 0 bases short and J 0 bases short, with 4 bases between. CDR1 is SGHTA, CDR2 FQGNSA, per germline.

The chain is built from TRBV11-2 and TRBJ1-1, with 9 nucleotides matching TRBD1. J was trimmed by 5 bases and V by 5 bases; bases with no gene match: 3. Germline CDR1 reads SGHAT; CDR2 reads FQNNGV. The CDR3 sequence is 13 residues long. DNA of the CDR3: TGTGCCAGCAGCGCGGACAGGGGTACTGAAGCTTTCTTT. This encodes CASSADRGTEAFF.

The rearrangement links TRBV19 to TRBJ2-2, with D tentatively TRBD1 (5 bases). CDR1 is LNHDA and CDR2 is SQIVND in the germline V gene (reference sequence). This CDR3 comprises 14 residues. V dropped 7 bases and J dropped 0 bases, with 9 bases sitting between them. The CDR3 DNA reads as TGTGCCAGTATTAAACAGGCGAACACCGGGGAGCTGTTTTTT. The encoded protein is CASIKQANTGELFF.

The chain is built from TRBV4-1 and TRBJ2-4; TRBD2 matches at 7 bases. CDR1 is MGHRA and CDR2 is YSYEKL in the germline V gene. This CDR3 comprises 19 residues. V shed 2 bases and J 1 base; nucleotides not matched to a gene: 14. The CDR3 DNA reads TGCGCCAGCAGCCAACCCGGGTTACTGGCGGGGGTTGCCAAAAACATTCAGTACTTC. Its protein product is CASSQPGLLAGVAKNIQYF.

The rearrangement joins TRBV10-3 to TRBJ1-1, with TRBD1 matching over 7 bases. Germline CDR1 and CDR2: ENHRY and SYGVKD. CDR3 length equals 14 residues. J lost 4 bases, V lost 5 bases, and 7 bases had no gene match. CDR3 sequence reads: CAISTGQTTTEAFF. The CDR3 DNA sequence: TGTGCCATCAGTACGGGACAGACCACCACTGAAGCTTTCTTT.

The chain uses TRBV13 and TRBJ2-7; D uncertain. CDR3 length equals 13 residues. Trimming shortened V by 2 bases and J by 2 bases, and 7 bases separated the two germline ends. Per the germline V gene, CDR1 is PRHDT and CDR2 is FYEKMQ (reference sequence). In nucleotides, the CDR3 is TGTGCCAGCAGCTTATCTATTCCCTACGAGCAGTACTTC. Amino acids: CASSLSIPYEQYF. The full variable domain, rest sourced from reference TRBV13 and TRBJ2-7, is AAGVIQSPRHLIKEKRETATLKCYPIPRHDTVYWYQQGPGQDPQFLISFYEKMQSDKGSIPDRFSAQQFSDYHSELNMSSLELGDSALYFCASSLSIPYEQYFGPGTRLTVT.

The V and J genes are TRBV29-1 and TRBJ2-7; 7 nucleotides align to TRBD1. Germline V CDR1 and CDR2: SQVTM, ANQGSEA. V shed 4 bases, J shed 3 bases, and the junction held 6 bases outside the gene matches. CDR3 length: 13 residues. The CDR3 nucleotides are TGCAGCGTTGGGAGACAGGGAATCTACGAGCAGTACTTC. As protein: CSVGRQGIYEQYF.

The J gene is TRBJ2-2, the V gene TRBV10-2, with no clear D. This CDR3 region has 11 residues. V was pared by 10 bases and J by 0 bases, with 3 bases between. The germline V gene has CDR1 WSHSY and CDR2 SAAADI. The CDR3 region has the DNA TGCGCCACTTCGAACACCGGGGAGCTGTTTTTT. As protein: CATSNTGELFF.

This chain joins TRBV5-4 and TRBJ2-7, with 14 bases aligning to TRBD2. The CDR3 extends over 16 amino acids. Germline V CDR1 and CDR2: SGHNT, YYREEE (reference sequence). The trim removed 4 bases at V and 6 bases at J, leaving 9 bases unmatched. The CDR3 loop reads CASSPQGLAGVSEQYF. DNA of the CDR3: TGTGCCAGCAGCCCCCAGGGACTAGCGGGAGTGTCCGAGCAGTACTTC. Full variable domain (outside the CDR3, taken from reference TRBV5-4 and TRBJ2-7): ETGVTQSPTHLIKTRGQQVTLRCSSQSGHNTVSWYQQALGQGPQFIFQYYREEENGRGNFPPRFSGLQFPNYSSELNVNALELDDSALYLCASSPQGLAGVSEQYFGPGTRLTVT.

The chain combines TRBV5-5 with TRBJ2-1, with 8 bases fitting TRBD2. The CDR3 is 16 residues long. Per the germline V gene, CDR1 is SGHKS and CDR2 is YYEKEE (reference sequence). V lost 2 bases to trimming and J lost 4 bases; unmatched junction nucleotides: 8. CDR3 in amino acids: CASSFTDGGVYNEQFF. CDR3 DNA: TGTGCCAGCAGCTTTACTGACGGGGGGGTATACAATGAGCAGTTCTTC.

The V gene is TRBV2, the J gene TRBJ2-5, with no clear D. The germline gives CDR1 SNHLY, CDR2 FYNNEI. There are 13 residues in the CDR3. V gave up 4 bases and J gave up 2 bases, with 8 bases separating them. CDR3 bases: TGTGCCAGCAGTGCACAGACACAAGAGACCCAGTACTTC. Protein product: CASSAQTQETQYF.

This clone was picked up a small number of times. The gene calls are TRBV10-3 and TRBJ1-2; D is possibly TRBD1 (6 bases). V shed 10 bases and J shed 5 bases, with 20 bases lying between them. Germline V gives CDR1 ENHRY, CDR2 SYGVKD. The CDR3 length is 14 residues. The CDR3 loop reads CATKEGEGGYGYTF. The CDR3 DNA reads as TGTGCCACCAAAGAAGGGGAGGGGGGGTATGGCTACACCTTC.